Below, 10 T cell receptor beta chains from the same sample are listed, as sequenced in a study of OX40 agonist ivuxolimab in advanced cancers. TCRdb's copy holds only in-frame clones and misses some; the assay was immunoSEQ multiplex PCR. The data show 65,000 to 85,000 clones, about 92% seen once. The sample in question was CD4+ or CD8+ T cells sorted from blood, obtained in a trial of the OX40 agonist ivuxolimab. Receptors originate from an adult with an advanced solid tumor such as melanoma, head and neck, liver or kidney cancer.

The chain links TRBV4-1 to TRBJ2-2; D gene uncertain. Between the trimmed V and J ends, which lost 1 base and 12 bases, there was a span of 6 bases. The germline V gene encodes CDR1 MGHRA and CDR2 YSYEKL. This CDR3 is 11 amino acids long. CDR3 DNA sequence: TGCGCCAGCAGCCAAGTCGGACAGCTGTTTTTT. This sequence encodes CASSQVGQLFF.

V is TRBV6-5 and J is TRBJ1-1; perhaps TRBD1 as D (5 bases). Germline V gene data show CDR1 as MNHEY and CDR2 as SVGAGI. V was cut by 2 bases and J by 4 bases, with 17 bases left in between. The CDR3 extends over 16 amino acids. CDR3: CASSYRTRVVGTEAFF. For the CDR3, the DNA is TGTGCCAGCAGTTACCGAACCAGGGTGGTTGGCACTGAAGCTTTCTTT.

The chain has TRBV27 and TRBJ2-7; D call uncertain. CDR3 length: 12 amino acids. Germline-derived CDR1 and CDR2 are MNHEY and SMNVEV (reference sequence). The ends were cut back, 3 bases at V and 4 bases at J, with 7 bases in the middle. CDR3 sequence reads: CASSLGQYEQYF. The CDR3 DNA is TGTGCCAGCAGTTTGGGCCAGTACGAGCAGTACTTC.

This chain links TRBV4-2 with TRBJ1-1; TRBD1 matches at 7 bases. Germline trimming cut 4 bases from V and 6 bases from J; bases unmatched to any gene: 14. The CDR3 contains 16 residues. The V gene's germline CDR1 is LGHNA and CDR2 YNFKEQ. CDR3 in DNA: TGTGCCAGCAGCCCATCACCGAGACAGGGTGTTCCTGAAGCTTTCTTT. Amino acid sequence: CASSPSPRQGVPEAFF.

The V call is TRBV11-2, the J call TRBJ1-2; a possible D gene is TRBD1 (6 bases). The CDR3 loop spans 13 amino acids. The germline V gene has CDR1 SGHAT and CDR2 FQNNGV. The V gene lost 5 bases and the J gene lost 6 bases, with 13 bases spanning the gap. CDR3 DNA: TGTGCCAGCAGCGCCGAGGGGGGGAATGGCTACACCTTC. This translates into CASSAEGGNGYTF.

The V gene is TRBV10-2, the J gene TRBJ2-7; 11 bases are a match to TRBD1. There are 15 residues in the CDR3. Germline values: CDR1 WSHSY, CDR2 SAAADI. V lost 3 bases to trimming and J lost 6 bases; unmatched junction nucleotides: 7. The CDR3, as DNA: TGCGCCAGCAGTGATCCCGGACAGGGGGCGGGCGAGCAGTACTTC. Its translation: CASSDPGQGAGEQYF.

V usage is TRBV5-6 and J usage is TRBJ2-7, with 8 bases identical to TRBD1. The CDR3 has 14 amino acids. The germline V gene encodes CDR1 SGHDT and CDR2 YYEEEE. The junction had 5 bases not matched to a gene; V was cut back by 4 bases and J by 2 bases. CDR3 sequence reads: CASSAGQGAYEQYF. CDR3 in DNA: TGTGCCAGCAGCGCCGGACAGGGAGCCTACGAGCAGTACTTC.

CDR3 DNA sequence: TGTGCCAGCAGTTTTATCAGCGGGGGGGCACAAGAGACCCAGTACTTC. The encoded protein is CASSFISGGAQETQYF. V usage is TRBV27 and J usage is TRBJ2-5; 10 nucleotides agree with TRBD2. The ends lost 3 bases at V and 2 bases at J; junction bases unmatched: 6. The CDR3 contains 16 residues. Germline lookup yields CDR1 MNHEY and CDR2 SMNVEV (reference sequence).

V is TRBV27 and J is TRBJ2-7; the D is unclear. Germline CDR1 reads MNHEY; CDR2 reads SMNVEV (reference sequence). The CDR3 is made up of 13 amino acids. V lost 6 bases to trimming and J lost 5 bases, with 14 bases between them. CDR3 DNA sequence: TGTGCCAGCAGGGTAGGGTCCGGGCACGAGCAGTACTTC. This sequence encodes CASRVGSGHEQYF.

Only one count was recorded for this clone. This chain connects TRBV27 to TRBJ2-6; no clear D gene. Trimming cost V 2 bases and J 1 base, with 3 bases left between them. Germline-derived CDR1 and CDR2 are MNHEY and SMNVEV (reference sequence). There are 14 residues in the CDR3. The CDR3 DNA reads as TGTGCCAGCAGTTTAAATTCTGGGGCCAACGTCCTGACTTTC. Translation: CASSLNSGANVLTF.